The 19 T cell receptor beta chains below were found in one sample sequenced in a study of identical twins. TCRdb re-derived calls from the 5' RACE reads in MiXCR, one entry per CDR3 protein. The repertoire has about 890,000 distinct CDR3 sequences, 9% to 15% of them found once; the top ten carry about 1.6%. These data also formed part of another study, on yellow fever vaccine responses in identical twins.

What was sequenced was PBMCs. Source of these receptors: a woman between 18 and 29 years old in good health.

This sequence joins TRBV5-1 and TRBJ2-2; D is ambiguous. The CDR3 extends over 15 amino acids. V lost 1 base and J lost 3, with 10 bases in between. The germline V gene encodes CDR1 SGHRS and CDR2 YFSETQ. CDR3 protein: CASSLRASDTGELFF. DNA for the CDR3: TGCGCCAGCAGCTTGAGGGCTTCGGACACCGGGGAGCTGTTTTTT.

Points on this clonotype: No conserved phenylalanine or tryptophan is present at the end of the CDR3, so a read error is the likely explanation. V and J are TRBV28 and TRBJ1-5, with D hard to call. The CDR3 spans 13 residues. Trimming stripped 5 bases from V and 12 bases from J, with 17 bases between. Looked up from germline, CDR1 is MDHEN and CDR2 is SYDVKM. The CDR3 reads CASSPDLGLVQHL. CDR3 DNA: TGTGCCAGCAGTCCCGACCTGGGCCTAGTCCAGCATCTT.

This clonotype was found a few times. The V gene is TRBV12-5, the J gene TRBJ2-1, with 7 nucleotides matching TRBD1. Germline values: CDR1 LGHNT, CDR2 FRNRAP. The V segment lost 6 bases and the J segment 2 bases; nucleotides outside the gene matches: 7. CDR3 size: 15 residues. The CDR3 loop is CASGRSGTAYNEQFF. The CDR3 DNA is TGTGCTAGTGGGAGATCCGGGACAGCCTACAATGAGCAGTTCTTC. The entire variable domain, with the rest obtained from reference TRBV12-5 and TRBJ2-1, is as follows: DARVTQTPRHKVTEMGQEVTMRCQPILGHNTVFWYRQTMMQGLELLAYFRNRAPLDDSGMPKDRFSAEMPDATLATLKIQPSEPRDSAVYFCASGRSGTAYNEQFFGPGTRLTVL.

This clonotype was recorded at least ten times. The chain combines TRBV29-1 with TRBJ2-2; D unresolved. CDR3 length: 13 residues. Per the germline V gene, CDR1 is SQVTM and CDR2 is ANQGSEA. V lost 7 bases to trimming and J lost 2 bases, with 11 bases between them. The CDR3 spells CSAGQLNTGELFF. The CDR3 DNA reads TGCAGCGCTGGGCAGCTAAACACCGGGGAGCTGTTTTTT.

A few counts support this clonotype. This chain connects TRBV5-1 to TRBJ2-7, with a tentative D call TRBD2 (7 bases). Trimming left V 0 bases short and J 3 bases short, with 13 bases between. This CDR3 comprises 15 residues. Germline V gene lookup returns CDR1 SGHRS and CDR2 YFSETQ. CDR3 DNA: TGCGCCAGCAGCTTGGAAGGGGGGGTCTTCTACGAGCAGTACGTC. The encoded protein is CASSLEGGVFYEQYV.

The chain links TRBV12-3 or TRBV12-4 to TRBJ1-1, with a possible D match to TRBD1 (6 bases). Trimming removed 2 bases at V and 5 bases at J, with 12 bases between. The CDR3 spans 14 residues. This CDR3 is CASSLIGGDTEAFF. The CDR3 bases are TGTGCCAGCAGTTTAATAGGGGGTGATACTGAAGCTTTCTTT.

This clonotype was picked up a small number of times. The chain uses TRBV29-1 and TRBJ2-1; 9 bases match TRBD2. Germline assignment: CDR1 SQVTM and CDR2 ANQGSEA. The junction had 13 bases not matched to a gene; V was cut back by 4 bases and J by 9 bases. The CDR3 runs 15 residues. Written as DNA, the CDR3 is TGCAGCGTTGGGGGAAGCACTAGCGGGTCGGCTGAGCAGTTCTTC. Encoded protein: CSVGGSTSGSAEQFF.

This clonotype was seen many times. The chain uses TRBV10-3 and TRBJ2-1; 13 positions agree with TRBD2. Germline trimming cut 3 bases from V and 7 bases from J; bases unmatched to any gene: 3. Germline CDR1 and CDR2: ENHRY and SYGVKD. The CDR3 length is 15 residues. The CDR3 reads CAISDSTSGGNEQFF. CDR3 nucleotides: TGTGCCATCAGTGACTCGACTAGCGGGGGGAATGAGCAGTTCTTC.

This clonotype was seen more than once but under ten times. J is TRBJ1-1 and V is TRBV20-1; the D is unclear. Germline-derived CDR1 and CDR2 are DFQATT and SNEGSKA (reference sequence). The CDR3 is 15 residues long. Trimming shortened V by 0 bases and J by 6 bases, and 17 bases separated the two germline ends. CDR3 sequence reads: CSARDHRGRGPEAFF. In DNA, the CDR3 is TGCAGTGCTAGAGATCATCGGGGAAGAGGGCCTGAAGCTTTCTTT.

This clonotype was counted many times. The V and J genes are TRBV3-1 and TRBJ1-5; no clear D gene. From germline, CDR1 is LGHDT and CDR2 YNNKEL (reference sequence). Trimming cost V 4 bases and J 1 base, with 11 bases left between them. This CDR3 contains 15 residues. The CDR3 is CASSPGSGSNQPQHF. The CDR3 DNA is TGTGCCAGCAGCCCGGGGTCCGGGAGCAATCAGCCCCAGCATTTT.

This chain joins TRBV15 and TRBJ2-1, with 7 bases lining up with TRBD2. After removal of 9 bases from V and 2 bases from J, the junction contained 10 bases not matched to a gene. The length of the CDR3 is 15 residues. Per germline, CDR1 LNHNV and CDR2 YYDKDF (reference sequence). This CDR3 is CATGSQRGPYNEQFF. The CDR3 coding sequence is TGTGCCACGGGGAGTCAGCGGGGACCCTACAATGAGCAGTTCTTC.

This clonotype was detected only a few times. The chain employs TRBV15 and TRBJ2-1; 9 bases map to TRBD2. Germline CDR1 reads LNHNV; CDR2 reads YYDKDF (reference sequence). V gave up 1 base and J gave up 6 bases; unmatched junction bases: 19. CDR3 length equals 20 residues. DNA for the CDR3: TGTGCCACCAGCAGAGGGGAGGATAGGGTTGGCGGGAGGGAACGCAATGAGCAGTTCTTC. This gives the protein CATSRGEDRVGGRERNEQFF.

V gene TRBV24-1 combines with J gene TRBJ2-1; D tentatively reads TRBD1 or TRBD2 (5 bases each). V was trimmed by 6 bases and J by 0 bases, leaving 8 bases between them. There are 14 residues in the CDR3. The germline V gene has CDR1 KGHDR and CDR2 SFDVKD. This CDR3 reads CATSPGASYNEQFF. DNA of the CDR3: TGTGCCACCAGTCCCGGGGCCTCCTACAATGAGCAGTTCTTC.

This clonotype was counted between two and nine times. The chain joins TRBV4-2 to TRBJ2-1; TRBD2 aligns across 8 bases. Losses at the gene ends were 1 base for V and 1 base for J; bases not matched to a gene: 9. Germline V gene lookup returns CDR1 LGHNA and CDR2 YNFKEQ. This CDR3 comprises 18 residues. CDR3 sequence reads: CASSQVSGGSGSYNEQFF. In DNA form, the CDR3 reads TGTGCCAGCAGCCAAGTAAGCGGGGGATCGGGGTCCTACAATGAGCAGTTCTTC.

The chain employs TRBV18 and TRBJ2-1; TRBD2 matches 8 bases. After removal of 0 bases from V and 4 bases from J, the junction contained 8 bases not matched to a gene. Germline lookup yields CDR1 KGHSH and CDR2 LQKENI. The CDR3 contains 17 residues. Written as DNA, the CDR3 is TGTGCCAGCTCACCACCGCTTTGGCGGGAGGCTTACAATGAGCAGTTCTTC. Protein sequence: CASSPPLWREAYNEQFF.

This clonotype occurred a few times. The gene calls are TRBV20-1 and TRBJ2-1; 8 bases map to TRBD2. The V segment lost 5 bases and the J segment 2 bases; nucleotides outside the gene matches: 8. The CDR3 contains 15 residues. Germline lookup yields CDR1 DFQATT and CDR2 SNEGSKA (reference sequence). The CDR3 sequence is CSAQPGLVTYNEQFF. The CDR3 bases are TGCAGTGCTCAACCGGGACTAGTAACCTACAATGAGCAGTTCTTC.

The J gene is TRBJ1-1, the V gene TRBV11-3, with 7 bases aligning to TRBD1. CDR3 length: 16 amino acids. Germline-derived CDR1 and CDR2 are SGHNT and YENEEA. V was clipped by 4 bases and J by 4 bases; unmatched bases: 12. This CDR3 is CASSSGGGGPFTEAFF. In nucleotides, the CDR3 is TGTGCCAGCAGCTCAGGGGGAGGAGGCCCCTTCACTGAAGCTTTCTTT. The full variable domain, rest sourced from reference TRBV11-3 and TRBJ1-1, is EAGVVQSPRYKIIEKKQPVAFWCNPISGHNTLYWYLQNLGQGPELLIRYENEEAVDDSQLPKDRFSAERLKGVDSTLKIQPAELGDSAVYLCASSSGGGGPFTEAFFGQGTRLTVV.

The rearrangement joins TRBV27 to TRBJ2-3; D is perhaps TRBD1 (5 bases). V was shortened by 4 bases and J by 3 bases, with 14 bases between the two germline ends. CDR3 length: 15 residues. CDR1 is MNHEY, CDR2 SMNVEV, per germline (reference sequence). CDR3 in amino acids: CASSWGVGPTDTQYF. CDR3 DNA sequence: TGTGCCAGCAGTTGGGGCGTGGGCCCTACAGATACGCAGTATTTT.

The chain couples TRBV6-1 to TRBJ2-5, with D perhaps being TRBD1 or TRBD2 (6 bases each). V was pared by 8 bases and J by 5 bases, with 18 bases between. In germline, CDR1 is MNHNS, CDR2 SASEGT. The CDR3 consists of 14 residues. The CDR3 protein is CASLRGADWETQYF. The CDR3 DNA follows: TGTGCCAGCCTAAGGGGGGCAGACTGGGAGACCCAGTACTTC.